One sample yielded the 7 T cell receptor beta chains listed below, sequenced in a study of shared clonotypes between healthy human individuals. This table comes from immunoSEQ multiplex PCR, and its TCRdb copy is limited to in-frame clones, with some not included. This sample has under 2.5 million clones, with approximately 90% found just once. Sequenced input: naive CD4+ T cells from PBMCs. Stated subset: CD45RA+ positively selected. These TCRs come from a man aged 18 to 29 in good health. Some clones in this sample may be carry-over from other donors' samples.

V is TRBV11-2 and J is TRBJ2-2, with D hard to call. V was clipped by 6 bases and J by 3 bases, with 5 bases between them. Germline loops: CDR1 SGHAT, CDR2 FQNNGV. The CDR3 covers 12 residues. As DNA, the CDR3 is TGTGCCAGCAGTCGGGACACCGGGGAGCTGTTTTTT. Protein: CASSRDTGELFF.

This clone was observed a handful of times. Other DNA sequences in the same sample also yield this CDR3. This CDR3 is CASSSGQVYEQYF. The CDR3 bases are TGTGCCAGCAGTTCGGGACAGGTATACGAGCAGTACTTC. V usage is TRBV28 and J usage is TRBJ2-7; TRBD1 matches at 8 bases. V shed 4 bases and J 4 bases; nucleotides not matched to a gene: 3. The CDR3 has 13 residues. Germline values: CDR1 MDHEN, CDR2 SYDVKM.

This clone has more than one count but fewer than ten. This rearrangement joins TRBV5-1 to TRBJ2-2; no clear D gene. Germline assignment: CDR1 SGHRS and CDR2 YFSETQ. Trimming stripped 1 base from V and 0 bases from J, with 10 bases between. There are 16 residues in the CDR3. CDR3 DNA: TGCGCCAGCAGCTTGCTACCCATTCCGAACACCGGGGAGCTGTTTTTT. Its translation is CASSLLPIPNTGELFF.

In the case of this clone: Distinct nucleotide sequences in the sample also encode this CDR3. V is TRBV7-2 and J is TRBJ2-7; D is unresolved. The V gene's germline CDR1 is SGHTA and CDR2 FQGNSA. Trimming removed 1 base at V and 2 bases at J, with 9 bases between. This CDR3 has 14 amino acids. In DNA form, the CDR3 reads TGTGCCAGCAGCTTAGTCGGCAGTACCTACGAGCAGTACTTC. This encodes CASSLVGSTYEQYF.

J is TRBJ2-7 and V is TRBV2; D gene unclear. The V end lost 1 base, the J end lost 0 bases, and 7 bases lay between the germline ends. The CDR3 contains 14 residues. Germline lookup yields CDR1 SNHLY and CDR2 FYNNEI. CDR3 sequence reads: CASSEGTPSYEQYF. The CDR3 nucleotides read TGTGCCAGCAGTGAAGGCACCCCCTCCTACGAGCAGTACTTC.

J is TRBJ2-1 and V is TRBV9; no firm D call. The germline gives CDR1 SGDLS, CDR2 YYNGEE. V lost 3 bases, J lost 9 bases, and 16 bases lay in between. The CDR3 runs to 14 residues. The CDR3 coding sequence is TGTGCCAGCAGCGCCACGGGTCTCCTGAGTGAGCAGTTCTTC. Translation: CASSATGLLSEQFF. The full variable domain, rest sourced from reference TRBV9 and TRBJ2-1, is DSGVTQTPKHLITATGQRVTLRCSPRSGDLSVYWYQQSLDQGLQFLIQYYNGEERAKGNILERFSAQQFPDLHSELNLSSLELGDSALYFCASSATGLLSEQFFGPGTRLTVL.

This chain uses TRBV28 with TRBJ1-2, with D possibly matching TRBD1 (6 bases). Trimming cost V 4 bases and J 4 bases, with 13 bases left between them. Germline V gene data show CDR1 as MDHEN and CDR2 as SYDVKM. This CDR3 has 14 amino acids. In nucleotides, the CDR3 is TGTGCCAGCAGTTCCGGACAGTCCGCCTATGGCTACACCTTC. Encoded protein: CASSSGQSAYGYTF.